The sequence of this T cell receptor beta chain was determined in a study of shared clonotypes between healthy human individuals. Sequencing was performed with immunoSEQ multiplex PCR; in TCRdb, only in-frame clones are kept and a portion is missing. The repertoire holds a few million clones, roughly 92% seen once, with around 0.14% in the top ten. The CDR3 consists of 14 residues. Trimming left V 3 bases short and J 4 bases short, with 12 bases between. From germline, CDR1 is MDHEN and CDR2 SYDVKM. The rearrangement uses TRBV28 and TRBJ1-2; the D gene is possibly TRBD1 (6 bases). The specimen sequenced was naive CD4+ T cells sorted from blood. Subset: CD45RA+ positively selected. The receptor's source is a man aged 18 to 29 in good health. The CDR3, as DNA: TGTGCCAGCAGTTTCGGGGGCGAGGGCTATGGCTACACCTTC. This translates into CASSFGGEGYGYTF.